Presented here are 10 T cell receptor beta chains from one specimen sequenced in a study of radiotherapy plus CTLA-4 blockade in lung cancer (dated 2018 in TCRdb). The library was obtained by the immunoSEQ multiplex PCR assay. Not all clones reach the TCRdb copy of this immuneACCESS table, which keeps in-frame sequences only. Checked studies attribute under half of the gap to unresolved V genes and leave the rest unexplained. The sample table shows 81,000 or so clones, and over 75% are seen once. The ten largest clones take up just over 14% of the sample. Material: peripheral blood, obtained from a patient treated with radiotherapy plus ipilimumab. The receptors come from a human donor with non-small cell lung cancer that progressed on radiotherapy plus ipilimumab.

The chain uses TRBV6-5 and TRBJ1-2; D ambiguous. The CDR3 runs 13 residues. V lost 5 bases and J 4 bases, leaving 11 bases between the germline ends. CDR1 and CDR2 from the germline V gene are MNHEY and SVGAGI. The CDR3 spells CASSGLGSYGYTF. In DNA form, the CDR3 reads TGTGCCAGCAGTGGCCTTGGTAGCTATGGCTACACCTTC.

The CDR3 region is CASRPGVAGGRETQYF. For the CDR3, the DNA is TGTGCCAGCAGACCAGGGGTGGCGGGGGGGCGAGAGACCCAGTACTTC. The rearrangement uses TRBV11-2 and TRBJ2-5, with 9 bases fitting TRBD2. Germline assignment: CDR1 SGHAT and CDR2 FQNNGV. J lost 4 bases, V lost 6 bases, and 12 bases had no gene match. The CDR3 covers 16 residues.

The chain links TRBV19 to TRBJ2-2; 12 nucleotides line up with TRBD2. From germline, CDR1 is LNHDA and CDR2 SQIVND (reference sequence). The CDR3 covers 17 residues. V shed 6 bases, J shed 6 bases, and the junction held 11 bases outside the gene matches. The CDR3 region is CASSPIRTSGVSGELFF. The DNA of the CDR3 is TGTGCCAGTAGCCCGATTAGGACTAGCGGGGTGTCCGGGGAGCTGTTTTTT.

The CDR3 bases are TGTGCCAGCAGTGGACAGGGACAGGGAGGAGAAAAACTGTTTTTT. This encodes CASSGQGQGGEKLFF. The chain couples TRBV2 to TRBJ1-4; 9 nucleotides match TRBD1. V lost 4 bases, J lost 8 bases, and 8 bases stayed unmatched. Germline CDR1 SNHLY, CDR2 FYNNEI. The CDR3 totals 15 residues.

The chain joins TRBV7-8 to TRBJ2-7, with D hard to call. CDR1 and CDR2 from the germline V gene are SGHVS and FQNEAQ. Trimming cost V 5 bases and J 3 bases, with 17 bases left between them. The CDR3 contains 15 residues. The CDR3 loop reads CASSPEAPGNYEQYF. The CDR3 coding sequence is TGTGCCAGCAGCCCTGAGGCCCCTGGGAACTACGAGCAGTACTTC.

The V and J genes are TRBV19 and TRBJ1-4, with D perhaps matching TRBD1 (5 bases). Trimming removed 7 bases at V and 0 bases at J, with 12 bases between. Germline V lookup: CDR1 LNHDA, CDR2 SQIVND (reference sequence). This CDR3 comprises 15 residues. DNA of the CDR3: TGTGCCAGTATCCACGGGGCTGCAACTAATGAAAAACTGTTTTTT. Translating gives CASIHGAATNEKLFF.

This chain joins TRBV30 and TRBJ1-4; D gene ambiguous. This CDR3 spans 14 amino acids. Per germline, CDR1 GTSNPN and CDR2 SVGIG (reference sequence). Trimming removed 0 bases from V and 0 bases from J, with 5 bases in between. The CDR3 loop is CAWSVGATNEKLFF. CDR3 coding DNA: TGTGCCTGGAGTGTTGGAGCAACTAATGAAAAACTGTTTTTT.

The V call is TRBV28, the J call TRBJ1-6, with TRBD1 matching 10 bases. V shed 5 bases, J shed 5 bases, and the junction held 6 bases outside the gene matches. The CDR3 loop spans 16 amino acids. Germline V lookup: CDR1 MDHEN, CDR2 SYDVKM. CDR3 sequence reads: CASSQLGQGDNSPLHF. The CDR3 region has the DNA TGTGCCAGCAGTCAACTCGGACAGGGGGATAATTCACCCCTCCACTTT.

This chain connects TRBV7-8 to TRBJ2-1; TRBD2 aligns across 7 bases. This CDR3 comprises 15 residues. CDR1 is SGHVS and CDR2 is FQNEAQ in the germline V gene. Losses at the gene ends were 5 bases for V and 5 bases for J; bases not matched to a gene: 9. The chain's CDR3 is CASSALRGGDNEQFF. The CDR3 nucleotides read TGTGCCAGCAGCGCCCTCCGCGGGGGTGACAATGAGCAGTTCTTC.

This chain uses TRBV5-8 with TRBJ2-2; D uncertain. The CDR3 has 16 amino acids. Deletions cut 2 bases from V and 3 bases from J, with 14 bases between. Looked up from germline, CDR1 is SGHTS and CDR2 is YDEGEE. Here the CDR3 reads CASSFPSVGYTGELFF. CDR3 DNA: TGTGCCAGCAGCTTTCCCTCGGTCGGTTACACCGGGGAGCTGTTTTTT.